This T cell receptor (beta chain) emerged from a study of control samples from healthy donors and cancer patients. The assay was immunoSEQ multiplex PCR, and TCRdb's table has in-frame clones only and misses some. The data contain around 96,000 clones, roughly 93% of them seen just once; the ten biggest clones take up over 8%. This clonotype originated in a man aged 18-30 years in good health. Sequencing used blood.

The CDR3 protein is CASSDSTIDGYTF. The CDR3 region has the DNA TGTGCCAGCAGTGACTCGACCATAGATGGCTACACCTTC. The chain recombines TRBV6-4 with TRBJ1-2; D is ambiguous. There are 13 residues in the CDR3. V lost 0 bases and J lost 6, with 8 bases in between. Germline assignment: CDR1 MRHNA and CDR2 SNTAGT.